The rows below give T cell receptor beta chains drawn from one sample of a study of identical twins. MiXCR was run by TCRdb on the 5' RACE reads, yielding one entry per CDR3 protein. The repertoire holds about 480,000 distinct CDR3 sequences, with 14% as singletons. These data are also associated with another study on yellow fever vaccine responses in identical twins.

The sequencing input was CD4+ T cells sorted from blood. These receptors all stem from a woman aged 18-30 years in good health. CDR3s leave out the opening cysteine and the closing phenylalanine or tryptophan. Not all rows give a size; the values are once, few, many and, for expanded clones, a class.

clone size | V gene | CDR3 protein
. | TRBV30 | AWSVFVAGGEQF
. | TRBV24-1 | ATSAQGGNQPQH
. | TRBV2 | ASSGGPNSPLH
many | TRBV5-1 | ASRSNEQF
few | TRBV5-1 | ASTAGFGEQY
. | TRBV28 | ASRTQGIVTNEQF
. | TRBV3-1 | ASSLAGGWYEQY
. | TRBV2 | ASSARRGETQY
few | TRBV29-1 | SVEQGTKTQY
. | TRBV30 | AWSVSGRAYNEQF
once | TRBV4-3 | ASSPTSGMVNEQF
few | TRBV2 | ASSDRGSTYEQY
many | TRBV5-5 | ASSLPGYNEQF
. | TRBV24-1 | ATSDLRQRQQF
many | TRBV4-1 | ASSQGQGAYEQY
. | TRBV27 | ASTSLAGVGGTDTQY
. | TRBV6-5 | ASSWVGQQPHEQY
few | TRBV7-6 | ASSANRGQETQY
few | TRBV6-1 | ASKMTGFQMQY
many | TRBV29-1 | SVSGTDNQPQH
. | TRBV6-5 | ASSLNQGWSSYEQY
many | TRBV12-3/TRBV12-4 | ASSADRDRGYEQY
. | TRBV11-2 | ASSWGLAGGLQETQY
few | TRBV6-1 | ASSNPVGTGELF
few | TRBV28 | ATHGSMDTQY
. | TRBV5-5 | ASSLMGYTEAF
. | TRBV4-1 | ASGTGIGSLH